Sequencing of this TCR beta chain was carried out in a study of Graves' ophthalmopathy and Graves' hyperthyroidism. This clonotype was seen many times. For repertoire sequencing, the TCR beta CDR3 regions were amplified from RNA transcripts. Second-round multiplex PCR followed a first-round RT-PCR using HTBI primers. TCRdb re-analysed the multiplex PCR reads in MiXCR, keeping a single row per CDR3 protein. Of roughly 400,000 distinct CDR3 sequences listed, less than 20% are singletons. The CDR3 is 16 residues long. Losses at the gene ends were 5 bases for V and 4 bases for J; bases not matched to a gene: 9. The V gene's germline CDR1 is SGHVS and CDR2 FQNEAQ.

The chain uses TRBV7-8 and TRBJ2-2, with 8 nucleotides matching TRBD2. Sequenced input: peripheral blood. This sequence originates from a woman aged 18-35 years with stable Graves' hyperthyroidism. CDR3 region: CASSPLSAGGTGELFF. Here the CDR3 DNA reads TGTGCCAGCAGCCCCTTAAGTGCGGGGGGCACCGGGGAGCTGTTTTTT.